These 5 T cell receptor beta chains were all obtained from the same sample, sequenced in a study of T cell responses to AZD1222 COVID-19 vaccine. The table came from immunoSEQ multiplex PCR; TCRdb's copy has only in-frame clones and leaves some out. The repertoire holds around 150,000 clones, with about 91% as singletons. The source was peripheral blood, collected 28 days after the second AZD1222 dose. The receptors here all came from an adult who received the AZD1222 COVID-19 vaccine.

CDR3 loop: CASRLTALNTEAFF. The CDR3 coding sequence is TGCGCCAGCAGACTGACAGCATTGAACACTGAAGCTTTCTTT. The chain is built from TRBV5-1 and TRBJ1-1, with a weak D call TRBD1 (5 bases). V was clipped by 5 bases and J by 0 bases, with 11 bases between them. CDR1 is SGHRS and CDR2 is YFSETQ in the germline V gene. CDR3 length: 14 amino acids.

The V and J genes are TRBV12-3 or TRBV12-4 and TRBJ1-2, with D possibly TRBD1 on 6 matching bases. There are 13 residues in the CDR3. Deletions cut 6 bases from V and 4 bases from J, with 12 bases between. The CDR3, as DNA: TGTGCCAGCAGATCGACAGGATCCTATGGCTACACCTTC. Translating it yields CASRSTGSYGYTF.

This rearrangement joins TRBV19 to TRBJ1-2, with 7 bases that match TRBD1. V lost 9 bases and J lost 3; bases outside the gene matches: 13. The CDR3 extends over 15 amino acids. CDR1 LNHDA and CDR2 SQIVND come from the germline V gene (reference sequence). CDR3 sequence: CASRPGTVRYYGYTF. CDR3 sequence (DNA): TGTGCCAGCCGCCCCGGGACAGTACGATACTATGGCTACACCTTC.

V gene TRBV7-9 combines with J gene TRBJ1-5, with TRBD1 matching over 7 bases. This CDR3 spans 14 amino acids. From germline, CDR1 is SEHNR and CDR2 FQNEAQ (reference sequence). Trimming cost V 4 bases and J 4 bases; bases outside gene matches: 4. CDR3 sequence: CASSSWDRNQPQHF. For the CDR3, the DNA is TGTGCCAGCAGCTCCTGGGACAGAAATCAGCCCCAGCATTTT.

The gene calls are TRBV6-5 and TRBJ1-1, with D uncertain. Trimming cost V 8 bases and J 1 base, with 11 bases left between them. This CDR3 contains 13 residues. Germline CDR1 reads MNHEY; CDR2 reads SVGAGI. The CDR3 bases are TGTGCCAGCGCGATACAGAGGAACACTGAAGCTTTCTTT. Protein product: CASAIQRNTEAFF.